This T cell receptor (beta chain) was retrieved from a study of blood T cell repertoires in COVID-19. About the study: Sites across the United States, Italy and Spain contributed samples from acute and convalescent COVID-19. PBMCs, B-cell-depleted T cells, or T cells were the source of the cDNA or gDNA that made up the material.

Looked up from germline, CDR1 is SNHLY and CDR2 is FYNNEI. The CDR3 runs 11 residues. V dropped 4 bases and J dropped 8 bases, with 9 bases sitting between them. As processed by the authors: Reference gene primer amplification gave estimated nucleated cell counts. Here immunoSEQ multiplex PCR was the method, and the copy in TCRdb shows in-frame clones only, minus some. From that table come the V and J calls and clone size; the DNA was used to work out D and trimming. This table has around 140,000 clones, around three quarters appearing once. The sequence came from a man aged 45-65 years with acute or convalescent COVID-19. Sequences were obtained from peripheral blood. The genes are TRBV2 and TRBJ2-7, with D unclear. The CDR3 DNA follows: TGTGCCAGCAGTGTGTCAGGTCAGCAGTACTTC. Amino acids: CASSVSGQQYF.